This TCR beta chain emerged from a study of T cells in localized non-small cell lung cancer (dated by TCRdb to 2020 to 2022). Notes on the research overall: The study examined T cell repertoires in a few hundred patients with early-stage NSCLC and compared tumors with uninvolved tumor-adjacent lungs. The cohort was made up of roughly 250 treatment-naive NSCLC patients whose localized lung tumors had been resected. A mean age of around 66 years was recorded for the NSCLC patients, of whom under 150 were male and 90 to 110 were female. What the work shows at the level of the full study, not this receptor alone: A median of 57 of the top 100 tumor clones were detected in paired uninvolved adjacent lung, and some 29 of these tumor clones were also found among the top 100 clones of the paired uninvolved adjacent lung. Because the study design was exploratory, TCR variables were selected using unadjusted p-values without false-discovery rate correction. Longer overall survival was associated with higher T cell density in blood, whereas shorter survival was associated with higher clonality in adjacent lung. Uninvolved tumor-adjacent lung showed the highest T cell clonality, higher than tumor, which suggests more focused antigenic responses in the uninvolved tumor-adjacent lung. Because multi-region tumor sequencing was not done, intratumor heterogeneity could not be ruled out.

The immunoSEQ Assay was used to sequence TCR beta CDR3 regions from DNA. Turning to the authors' computational methods: To compute T cell density, TCR beta template counts were normalized to usable DNA, which was estimated by amplifying housekeeping genes. Richness was estimated with the preseqR package, extrapolating to 400,000 templates for PBMC samples and 120,000 templates for tissue samples. Clonality was calculated as one minus Pielou's evenness. To identify tissue-enriched TCRs, differential abundance testing was run on productive amino-acid clonotypes with a minimum total count of 5 and an alpha of 0.1. The Jaccard Index and the Morisita Overlap Index were used to measure repertoire overlap between compartments. TCR beta CDR3s were clustered by GLIPH together with public tetramer-defined viral CDR3s, and at least three viral sequences plus V-gene enrichment were required for viral motifs. Here the immuneACCESS table is served through TCRdb, limited to in-frame sequences with V and J called. Missing clones are a known gap in these copies; in checked studies unresolved V genes cover under half, and the rest lacks a known reason. V and J calls and clone size are given by that table; D and trimming were obtained from the DNA. The sample data list approximately 2,500 clones, and about 21% of these were observed just once. 15% to 17% of the sample comes from the top ten.

Two independent pathologists confirmed that the uninvolved adjacent lung, which was taken at least 2 cm from the tumor margin, was free of atypia. At diagnosis, peripheral blood, uninvolved tumor-adjacent lung and tumor were collected and stored as a combination of fresh-frozen and FFPE material. This clone is characterized as medium-sized (0.01 to 0.1%). The antigen it binds to is not known. No much larger clone is present one base from it, and per-base qualities are unavailable. This receptor was identified in a man between 40 and 75 years old with stage I squamous cell lung carcinoma. This specimen consisted of normal lung tissue next to the tumor, obtained before any cancer treatment.

The base sequence is TGTGCCAGCAGTGATATAGACAGGGGGAACACTGAAGCTTTCTTT. It translates to CASSDIDRGNTEAFF. Recombination joined TRBV6-8 with TRBJ1-1, and TRBD1 aligns with 8 junction nucleotides. The V end gives up 5 bases and the J end 1 base, leaving 6 bases in the junction not matched to a gene. The germline V gene sets CDR1 to MNHGY and CDR2 to SAAAGT. From the cysteine through the phenylalanine, the CDR3 covers 15 amino acids. CDR3 DNA only is kept here, 45 bases in frame from base 1.